These 23 T cell receptor beta chains share one sample of origin, sequenced in a study of a mutant IDH1 vaccine in newly diagnosed glioma. Their antigens are not known. Only in-frame clones appear in the TCRdb table, and some are missing; sequencing was by immunoSEQ multiplex PCR. This sample has approximately 50,000 clones, with over 60% found just once. Indicated time point: week 35, safety follow-up. In the vaccine, a single dose held 300 ug of the mutant IDH1 20-mer peptide, along with topical imiquimod. The sample consisted of PBMCs, taken from a glioma patient whose treatment included an IDH1 peptide vaccine. The receptors here all came from a middle-aged man with glioma.

The chain links TRBV19 to TRBJ2-3; 10 nucleotides match TRBD2. Germline V lookup: CDR1 LNHDA, CDR2 SQIVND (reference sequence). The ends lost 5 bases at V and 2 bases at J; junction bases unmatched: 4. This CDR3 spans 15 amino acids. The CDR3 protein is CASSPTSGFTDTQYF. The CDR3 coding sequence is TGTGCCAGTAGTCCGACTAGCGGGTTCACAGATACGCAGTATTTT.

The chain is built from TRBV6-5 and TRBJ1-1; no definite D call. The CDR3 is made up of 13 amino acids. V dropped 7 bases and J dropped 0 bases, with 9 bases sitting between them. Germline assignment: CDR1 MNHEY and CDR2 SVGAGI. The CDR3 loop reads CASKLELNTEAFF. The CDR3 DNA reads TGTGCCAGCAAGTTAGAGTTGAACACTGAAGCTTTCTTT.

The chain is built from TRBV5-1 and TRBJ2-2; D perhaps matches TRBD1 (6 bases). Germline values: CDR1 SGHRS, CDR2 YFSETQ. This CDR3 is 17 amino acids long. V was shortened by 7 bases and J by 5 bases, with 24 bases between the two germline ends. The CDR3 bases are TGCGCCAGCTTCTCGAGGGGGTTCCCTCTGGGGACCGGGGAGCTGTTTTTT. Translating gives CASFSRGFPLGTGELFF.

This chain uses TRBV5-8 with TRBJ1-2; D is undetermined. Deletions cut 3 bases from V and 4 bases from J, with 13 bases between. In germline, CDR1 is SGHTS, CDR2 YDEGEE. The CDR3 spans 14 residues. The CDR3 sequence is CASSSAGTTYGYTF. The CDR3 region has the DNA TGTGCCAGCAGCTCCGCCGGCACGACCTATGGCTACACCTTC.

The V call is TRBV18, the J call TRBJ2-1; the D is unclear. V was cut by 2 bases and J by 3 bases, with 11 bases left in between. CDR3 length: 15 amino acids. CDR1 and CDR2 (germline): KGHSH, LQKENI. CDR3 DNA: TGTGCCAGCTCACCAAACGCGGAATACTACAATGAGCAGTTCTTC. Protein sequence: CASSPNAEYYNEQFF.

The chain joins TRBV2 to TRBJ2-1; TRBD2 matches at 13 bases. CDR1 is SNHLY and CDR2 is FYNNEI in the germline V gene. The J segment lost 0 bases and the V segment lost 6 bases, leaving 5 bases of the junction unmatched. This CDR3 region has 17 residues. CDR3 DNA: TGTGCCAGCAGGGGGACTAGCGGGGTGAGCTCCTACAATGAGCAGTTCTTC. Protein product: CASRGTSGVSSYNEQFF.

The chain employs TRBV7-8 and TRBJ1-3; TRBD1 aligns across 7 bases. The CDR3 is 16 residues long. From germline, CDR1 is SGHVS and CDR2 FQNEAQ. Unmatched junction bases numbered 7, after V lost 5 bases and J lost 0 bases. For the CDR3, the DNA is TGTGCCAGCAGCCCCCGACAGGGATACTCTGGAAACACCATATATTTT. It codes for CASSPRQGYSGNTIYF.

The chain has TRBV9 and TRBJ1-6; the D is unclear. Between the trimmed V and J ends, which lost 2 bases and 5 bases, there was a span of 8 bases. The CDR3 length is 14 residues. Looked up from germline, CDR1 is SGDLS and CDR2 is YYNGEE. The CDR3 DNA follows: TGTGCCAGCAGCGTGTCGATAAATAATTCACCCCTCCACTTT. Protein: CASSVSINNSPLHF. Using reference TRBV9 and TRBJ1-6 for the parts outside the CDR3, the full variable domain is DSGVTQTPKHLITATGQRVTLRCSPRSGDLSVYWYQQSLDQGLQFLIQYYNGEERAKGNILERFSAQQFPDLHSELNLSSLELGDSALYFCASSVSINNSPLHFGNGTRLTVT.

This chain joins TRBV7-2 and TRBJ2-7, with D perhaps matching TRBD2 (5 bases). The CDR3 has 14 amino acids. Trimming took off 2 bases at V and 4 bases at J, with 12 bases between the two ends. Germline loops: CDR1 SGHTA, CDR2 FQGNSA. This CDR3 is CASSLKEARYEQYF. The CDR3 region has the DNA TGTGCCAGCAGCTTAAAGGAGGCTAGATACGAGCAGTACTTC.

V is TRBV29-1 and J is TRBJ2-2, with D hard to call. Trimming took 7 bases from V and 4 from J, leaving 13 bases between them. The CDR3 is made up of 13 amino acids. The germline V gene has CDR1 SQVTM and CDR2 ANQGSEA. CDR3 in DNA: TGCAGCGCTGACGGGCCAGGCACCGGGGAGCTGTTTTTT. This translates into CSADGPGTGELFF.

The chain joins TRBV5-6 to TRBJ1-2; no clear D gene. The CDR3 totals 14 residues. Germline V gene sequence: CDR1 SGHDT, CDR2 YYEEEE. V was shortened by 5 bases and J by 0 bases, with 11 bases between the two germline ends. CDR3 in DNA: TGTGCCAGCAGGGGTCTAGGAGCTAACTATGGCTACACCTTC. It yields the protein CASRGLGANYGYTF.

The rearrangement joins TRBV6-1 to TRBJ2-1; TRBD1 or TRBD2 may be the D gene (7 bases each). Germline CDR1 reads MNHNS; CDR2 reads SASEGT. This CDR3 has 13 residues. V was clipped by 5 bases and J by 6 bases, with 11 bases between them. The CDR3: CASSSGGGNEQFF. The CDR3 DNA reads TGTGCCAGCAGTTCAGGGGGGGGCAATGAGCAGTTCTTC.

This chain uses TRBV19 with TRBJ1-2, with 8 bases fitting TRBD1. CDR1 is LNHDA and CDR2 is SQIVND in the germline V gene (reference sequence). This CDR3 is 18 amino acids long. The trim removed 9 bases at V and 4 bases at J, leaving 22 bases unmatched. Here the CDR3 reads CASEGIDGTGAVGYGYTF. The CDR3 nucleotides are TGTGCCAGCGAGGGAATAGACGGGACAGGCGCTGTAGGCTATGGCTACACCTTC.

The chain carries TRBV5-1 and TRBJ2-5; 8 nucleotides align to TRBD1. From germline, CDR1 is SGHRS and CDR2 YFSETQ. This CDR3 comprises 16 residues. V gave up 5 bases and J gave up 1 base; unmatched junction bases: 10. The CDR3 bases are TGCGCCAGCAGTGCAACGACGGGACAGGTCCAAGAGACCCAGTACTTC. Translating it yields CASSATTGQVQETQYF.

The table lists this clone with a few counts. The chain carries TRBV6-5 and TRBJ2-3; tentative D call: TRBD2 (5 bases). Trimming took off 0 bases at V and 6 bases at J, with 7 bases between the two ends. From germline, CDR1 is MNHEY and CDR2 SVGAGI. The CDR3 runs to 13 residues. CDR3 bases: TGTGCCAGCAGTTACTCGGAGCGGGATACGCAGTATTTT. Encoded protein: CASSYSERDTQYF.

In regard to this clone: A far larger clone is only one base removed, so a read error is likely. The chain employs TRBV7-9 and TRBJ2-7, with unresolved D. Germline V gene data show CDR1 as SEHNR and CDR2 as FQNEAQ (reference sequence). Between the trimmed V and J ends, which lost 5 bases and 0 bases, there was a span of 5 bases. CDR3 size: 12 residues. CDR3 protein: CASSPASYEQYF. In nucleotides, the CDR3 is TGTGCCAGCAGCCCGGCCTCCTACGAGCAGTACTTC.

The chain recombines TRBV6-6 with TRBJ1-4, with D uncertain. The CDR3 loop spans 13 amino acids. CDR1 MNHNY and CDR2 SVGAGI come from the germline V gene (reference sequence). V lost 4 bases, J lost 8 bases, and 11 bases lay in between. In DNA, the CDR3 is TGTGCCAGCAGTTCCGGGGTAGGAGAAAAACTGTTTTTT. It codes for CASSSGVGEKLFF.

The chain recombines TRBV5-1 with TRBJ2-7; D remains ambiguous. Germline CDR1 SGHRS, CDR2 YFSETQ. V lost 0 bases, J lost 3 bases, and 16 bases lay in between. The CDR3 length is 16 residues. CDR3 residues: CASSLVPSRTLYEQYF. The CDR3 nucleotides are TGCGCCAGCAGCTTGGTTCCGAGCCGAACCCTCTACGAGCAGTACTTC. The whole variable domain, filled in from reference TRBV5-1 and TRBJ2-7, reads KAGVTQTPRYLIKTRGQQVTLSCSPISGHRSVSWYQQTPGQGLQFLFEYFSETQRNKGNFPGRFSGRQFSNSRSEMNVSTLELGDSALYLCASSLVPSRTLYEQYFGPGTRLTVT.

The chain couples TRBV7-2 to TRBJ2-5, with 10 bases lining up with TRBD2. CDR1 is SGHTA and CDR2 is FQGNSA in the germline V gene. The V segment lost 5 bases and the J segment 4 bases; nucleotides outside the gene matches: 16. This CDR3 is 18 amino acids long. The CDR3 protein is CASSPGRLAGDGGETQYF. The CDR3, as DNA: TGTGCCAGCAGCCCAGGGAGACTAGCGGGCGACGGAGGAGAGACCCAGTACTTC.

The V gene is TRBV6-5, the J gene TRBJ2-1, with D unclear. Germline V gene data show CDR1 as MNHEY and CDR2 as SVGAGI. The V end was cut by 3 bases, the J end by 6 bases, with 12 bases between. The CDR3 length is 14 residues. CDR3 amino acids: CASSYLWTTNEQFF. For the CDR3, the DNA is TGTGCCAGCAGTTATCTCTGGACGACCAATGAGCAGTTCTTC.

The rearrangement links TRBV5-1 to TRBJ1-3, with a weak D call TRBD1 (6 bases). The CDR3 spans 16 residues. V lost 0 bases to trimming and J lost 0 bases, with 10 bases between them. The germline gives CDR1 SGHRS, CDR2 YFSETQ. The CDR3 nucleotides read TGCGCCAGCAGCTTGGCAACAGGGAACTCTGGAAACACCATATATTTT. Its protein product is CASSLATGNSGNTIYF.

The sample holds a few counts of this clone. The chain uses TRBV2 and TRBJ1-1, with D hard to call. The CDR3 extends over 14 amino acids. V gave up 6 bases and J gave up 5 bases, with 16 bases separating them. CDR1 SNHLY and CDR2 FYNNEI come from the germline V gene. The CDR3 is CASSWTPGRTEAFF. The CDR3 coding sequence is TGTGCCAGCAGCTGGACCCCTGGGCGAACTGAAGCTTTCTTT.

The chain employs TRBV29-1 and TRBJ1-2; D is perhaps TRBD1 (5 bases). The CDR3 is 12 residues long. V gave up 3 bases and J gave up 4 bases, with 9 bases separating them. Germline V gene sequence: CDR1 SQVTM, CDR2 ANQGSEA. The CDR3 here is CSVEWGGYGYTF. CDR3 in DNA: TGCAGCGTTGAGTGGGGGGGCTATGGCTACACCTTC.